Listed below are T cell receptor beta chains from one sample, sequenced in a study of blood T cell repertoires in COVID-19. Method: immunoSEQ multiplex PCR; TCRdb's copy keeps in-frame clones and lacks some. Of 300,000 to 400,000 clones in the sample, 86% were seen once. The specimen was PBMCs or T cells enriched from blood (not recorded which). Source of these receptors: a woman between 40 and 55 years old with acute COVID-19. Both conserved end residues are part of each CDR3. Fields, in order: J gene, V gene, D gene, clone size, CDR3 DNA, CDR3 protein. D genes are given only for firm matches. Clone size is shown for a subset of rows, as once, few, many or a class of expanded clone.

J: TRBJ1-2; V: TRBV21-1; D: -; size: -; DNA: TGTGCCAGCAGGAGACAGGGCGGCGGCTACACCTTC; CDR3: CASRRQGGGYTF
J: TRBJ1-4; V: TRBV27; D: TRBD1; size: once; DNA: TGTGCCAGCAGTTTCGGGACAGAGAATGAAAAACTGTTTTTT; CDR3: CASSFGTENEKLFF
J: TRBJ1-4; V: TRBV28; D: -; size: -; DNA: TGTGCCAGCAGCCACCCAATCCTCGGGGGGAGTGAAAAACTGTTTTTT; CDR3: CASSHPILGGSEKLFF
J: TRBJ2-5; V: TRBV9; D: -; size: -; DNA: TGTGCCAGCAGCGTAAGATGGAATGAGGGCCAGTACTTC; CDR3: CASSVRWNEGQYF
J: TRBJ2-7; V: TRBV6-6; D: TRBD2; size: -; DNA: TGTGCCAGCAGTCCTAGACTAGCGGGAGGGCCGAATTCGGGATACGAGCAGTACTTC; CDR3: CASSPRLAGGPNSGYEQYF
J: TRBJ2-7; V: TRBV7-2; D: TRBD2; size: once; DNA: TGTGCCAGCAGCTTAGGTGGGAGCGGGGGAACCTACGAGCAGTACTTC; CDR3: CASSLGGSGGTYEQYF
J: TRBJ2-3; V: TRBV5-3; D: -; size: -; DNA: TGTGCCAGAAGCTTGTGGACTAACACAGATACGCAGTATTTT; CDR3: CARSLWTNTDTQYF
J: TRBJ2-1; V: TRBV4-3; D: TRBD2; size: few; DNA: TGCGCCAGCAGCCAAGATAGGGTACTAGCGGACTACAATGAGCAGTTCTTC; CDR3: CASSQDRVLADYNEQFF
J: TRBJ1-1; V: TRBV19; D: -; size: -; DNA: TGTGCCAGCGGACACCAATTGAACACTGAAGCTTTCTTT; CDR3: CASGHQLNTEAFF
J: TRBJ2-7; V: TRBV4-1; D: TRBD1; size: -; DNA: TGCGCCAGCAGCCGGCTATCGACTATGGGACAGGGGGTCTACGAGCAGTACTTC; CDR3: CASSRLSTMGQGVYEQYF
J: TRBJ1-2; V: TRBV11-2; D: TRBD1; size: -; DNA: TGTGCCAGCAGCTCCTCGACAGGGGTATATGGCTACACCTTC; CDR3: CASSSSTGVYGYTF
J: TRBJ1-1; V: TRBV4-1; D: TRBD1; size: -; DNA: TGCGCCAGCAGCCAAGCGGGTGTTGGGACAGGGTACACTGAAGCTTTCTTT; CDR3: CASSQAGVGTGYTEAFF
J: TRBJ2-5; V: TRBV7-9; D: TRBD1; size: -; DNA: TGTGCCAGCAGCTTGACCACGGACAGGGAGGTAGAAGAGACCCAGTACTTC; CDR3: CASSLTTDREVEETQYF
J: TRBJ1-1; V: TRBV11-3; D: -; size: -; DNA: TGTGCCAGCAGCTTTACAGGGAACACTGAAGCTTTCTTT; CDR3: CASSFTGNTEAFF
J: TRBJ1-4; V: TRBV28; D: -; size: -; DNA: TGTGCCAGCAGTTATTTCTCAACTAATGAAAAACTGTTTTTT; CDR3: CASSYFSTNEKLFF
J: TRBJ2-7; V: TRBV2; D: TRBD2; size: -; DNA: TGTGCCAGCAGTGAGTGGGGGGGACCCTACGAGCAGTACTTC; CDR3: CASSEWGGPYEQYF
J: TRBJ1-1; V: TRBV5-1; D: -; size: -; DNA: TGCGCCAGCAGCTTCTTAGGACAGCAGAACACTGAAGCTTTCTTT; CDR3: CASSFLGQQNTEAFF
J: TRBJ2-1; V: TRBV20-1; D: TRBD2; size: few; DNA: TGCAGTGCTAGTCTACTAGCGGGAGGGATGAATGAGCAGTTCTTC; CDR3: CSASLLAGGMNEQFF
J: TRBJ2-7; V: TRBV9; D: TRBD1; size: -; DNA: TGTGCCAGCAGCGCAACCGGGACAGGGTGGTACGAGCAGTACTTC; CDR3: CASSATGTGWYEQYF
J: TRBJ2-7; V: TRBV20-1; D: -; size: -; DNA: TGCAGTGCTAGCTCCCCTTACGAGCAGTACTTC; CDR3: CSASSPYEQYF
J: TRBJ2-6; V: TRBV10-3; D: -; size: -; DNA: TGTGCCATCGAAAGGGGGTCTGGGGCCAACGTCCTGACTTTC; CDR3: CAIERGSGANVLTF
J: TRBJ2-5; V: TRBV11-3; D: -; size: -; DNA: TGTGCCAGCAGCTTGGACAGAAAAGAGACCCAGTACTTC; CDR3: CASSLDRKETQYF
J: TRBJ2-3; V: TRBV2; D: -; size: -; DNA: TGTGCCAGCAGGGAGCTATCCACAGATACGCAGTATTTT; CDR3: CASRELSTDTQYF
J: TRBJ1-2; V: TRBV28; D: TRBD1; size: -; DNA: TGTGCCAGCAGCTCGACAGGGGTCGGCTACACCTTC; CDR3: CASSSTGVGYTF
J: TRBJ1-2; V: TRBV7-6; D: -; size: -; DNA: TGTGCCAGCAGCTTAGGCGCAGGGGACTATGGCTACACCTTC; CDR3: CASSLGAGDYGYTF
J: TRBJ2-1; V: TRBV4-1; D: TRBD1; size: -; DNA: TGCGCCAGCAGCCATGTAGGTAGGGGGCAAGGGAATGAGCAGTTCTTC; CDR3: CASSHVGRGQGNEQFF
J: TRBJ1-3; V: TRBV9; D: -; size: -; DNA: TGTGCCAGCAGCGAATCTTCAGGGTATTCGGACACCATATATTTT; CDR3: CASSESSGYSDTIYF
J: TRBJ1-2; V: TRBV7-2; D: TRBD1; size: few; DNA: TGTGCCAGCAGCACAGGGACAGGGTATGGCTACACCTTC; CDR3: CASSTGTGYGYTF
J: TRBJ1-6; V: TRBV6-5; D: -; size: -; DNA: -; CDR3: CASSSSSLHF
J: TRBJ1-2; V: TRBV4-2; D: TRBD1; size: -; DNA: TGTGCCAGCAGCCAAACGGGACAGCCGGACTATGGCTACACCTTC; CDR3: CASSQTGQPDYGYTF
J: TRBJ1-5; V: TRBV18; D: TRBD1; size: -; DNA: TGTGCCAGCTCACCACGAGGACAGGGTAATCAGCCCCAGCATTTT; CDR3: CASSPRGQGNQPQHF
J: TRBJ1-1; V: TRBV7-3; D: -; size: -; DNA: TGTGCCAGCAGCTTCTCTAGGAACACTGAAGCTTTCTTT; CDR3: CASSFSRNTEAFF
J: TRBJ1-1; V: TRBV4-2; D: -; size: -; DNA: TGTGCCAGCAGCCGACGGGGGGACACTGAAGCTTTCTTT; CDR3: CASSRRGDTEAFF
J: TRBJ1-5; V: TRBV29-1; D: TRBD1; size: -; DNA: TGCAGCGTTCGTGAGGGGGCGCTTGGTCAGCCCCAGCATTTT; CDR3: CSVREGALGQPQHF
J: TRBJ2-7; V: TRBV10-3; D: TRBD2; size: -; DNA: TGTGCCATCAGTCTTAGCGGGAGCTCCTACGAGCAGTACTTC; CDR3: CAISLSGSSYEQYF
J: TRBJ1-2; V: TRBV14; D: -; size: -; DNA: TGTGCCAGCAGCCAAGATCAGGGTGTAGGCTACACCTTC; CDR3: CASSQDQGVGYTF
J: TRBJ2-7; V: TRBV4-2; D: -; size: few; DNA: TGTGCCAGCAGCCCCTTGGGCGGGCCCTCCACCCTCGAGCAGTACTTC; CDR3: CASSPLGGPSTLEQYF
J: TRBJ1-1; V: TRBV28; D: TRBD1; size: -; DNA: TGTGCCAGCAGTCCGTATGTGACAGGGGAGACTTTCTTT; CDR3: CASSPYVTGETFF
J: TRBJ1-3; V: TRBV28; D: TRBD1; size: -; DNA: TGTGCCAGCAGTACAGGGGGAACTGGAAACACCATATATTTT; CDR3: CASSTGGTGNTIYF
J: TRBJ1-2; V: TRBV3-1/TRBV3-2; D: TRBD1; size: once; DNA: TGTGCCAGCAGCCAAGCGGTACAGGGGGCTGGCTACACCTTC; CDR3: CASSQAVQGAGYTF
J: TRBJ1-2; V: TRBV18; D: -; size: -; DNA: TGTGCCAGCTCACTCTTGGACAAGGACTATGGCTACACCTTC; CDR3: CASSLLDKDYGYTF
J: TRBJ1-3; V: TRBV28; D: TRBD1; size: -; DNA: TGTGCCAGCACCCAGGGGGGCTCTGGAAACACCATATATTTT; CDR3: CASTQGGSGNTIYF
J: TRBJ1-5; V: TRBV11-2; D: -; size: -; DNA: TGTGCCAGCAGCTTATCAGGGCTCAATCAGCCCCAGCATTTT; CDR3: CASSLSGLNQPQHF
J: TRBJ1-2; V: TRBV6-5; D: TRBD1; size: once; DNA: TGTGCCAGCAGTCGAGGGACAGGGGGCGGAGGCTACACCTTC; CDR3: CASSRGTGGGGYTF
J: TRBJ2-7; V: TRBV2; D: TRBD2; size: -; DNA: TGTGCCAGCAGTGAAGCGCGCGGGGGAGCCTCCGAGCAGTACTTC; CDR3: CASSEARGGASEQYF
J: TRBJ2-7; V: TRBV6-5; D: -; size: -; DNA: TGTGCCAGCAGCCAAAGACTAGAAGGCGAGCAGTACTTC; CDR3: CASSQRLEGEQYF
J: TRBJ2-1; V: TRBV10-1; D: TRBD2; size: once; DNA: TGCGCCAGCATCTACTCGGGGGGGTTCTCGCTAGCGGGAGGGCCTGTTCCCTACAATGAGCAGTTCTTC; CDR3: CASIYSGGFSLAGGPVPYNEQFF
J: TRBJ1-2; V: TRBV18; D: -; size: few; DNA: TGTGCCAGCTCACCACGTGAAACAGGAGTCTATGGCTACACCTTC; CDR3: CASSPRETGVYGYTF
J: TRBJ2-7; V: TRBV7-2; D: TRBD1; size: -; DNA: TGTGCCAGCAGCCGGATACAGGGGGACGAGCAGTACTTC; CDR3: CASSRIQGDEQYF
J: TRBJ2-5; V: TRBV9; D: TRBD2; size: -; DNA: TGTGCCAGCAGCGTACAAGGGACTAGCGGTAAAGAGACCCAGTACTTC; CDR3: CASSVQGTSGKETQYF
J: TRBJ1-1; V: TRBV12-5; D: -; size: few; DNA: TGTGCTAGTGGTTTGGGAAGGGGCACTGAAGCTTTCTTT; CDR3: CASGLGRGTEAFF
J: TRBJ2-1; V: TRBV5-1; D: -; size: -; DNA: TGCGCCAGCAGCTTGGTGGCGGGGGCCCCCTACAATGAGCAGTTCTTC; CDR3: CASSLVAGAPYNEQFF
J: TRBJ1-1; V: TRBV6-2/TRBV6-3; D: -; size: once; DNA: TGTGCCAGCAGTTACTACAGGGTTGTTGCCGAAGCTTTCTTT; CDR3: CASSYYRVVAEAFF
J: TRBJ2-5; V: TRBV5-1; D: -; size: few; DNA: TGCGCCAGCAGCTCGGACAGATACCAAGAGACCCAGTACTTC; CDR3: CASSSDRYQETQYF
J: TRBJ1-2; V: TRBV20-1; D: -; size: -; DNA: TGCAGTGCCCATAACTCCTATGGCTACACCTTC; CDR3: CSAHNSYGYTF
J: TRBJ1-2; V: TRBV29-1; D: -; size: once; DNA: TGCAGCGCCAACCACGGGGGGATTAACTATGGCTACACCTTC; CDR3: CSANHGGINYGYTF
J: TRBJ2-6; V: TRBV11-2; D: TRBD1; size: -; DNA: TGTGCCAGCAACAGGGGGCACTTAGTGGGGGCCAACGTCCTGACTTTC; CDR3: CASNRGHLVGANVLTF
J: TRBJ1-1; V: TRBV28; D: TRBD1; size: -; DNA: TGTGCCAGCAGTCCGGGACAGTTGAACACTGAAGCTTTCTTT; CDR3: CASSPGQLNTEAFF
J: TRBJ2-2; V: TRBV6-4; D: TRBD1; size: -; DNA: TGTGCCAGCAGCCGGGACAGGGGGCGGACCGGGGAGCTGTTTTTT; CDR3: CASSRDRGRTGELFF
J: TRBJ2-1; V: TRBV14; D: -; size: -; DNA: TGTGCCAGCAGCCAGACAACAGGGTCCTACAATGAGCAGTTCTTC; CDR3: CASSQTTGSYNEQFF